The 26 T cell receptor beta chains presented below share a single source sample, sequenced in a study of blood T cell repertoires in COVID-19. The assay was immunoSEQ multiplex PCR, and TCRdb's table has in-frame clones only and misses some. This table holds about 140,000 clones, approximately 87% found once. The source material was PBMCs or T cells enriched from blood (not recorded which). The receptors come from a man in his sixties who had recovered from COVID-19.

V usage is TRBV27 and J usage is TRBJ1-2, with 8 nucleotides matching TRBD1. Germline V gene data show CDR1 as MNHEY and CDR2 as SMNVEV (reference sequence). The CDR3 spans 14 residues. V was pared by 4 bases and J by 7 bases, with 8 bases of the junction left unmatched. This chain's CDR3 is CASSSPGQALGYTF. The CDR3 nucleotides read TGTGCCAGCAGTTCCCCGGGACAGGCTCTTGGCTACACCTTC.

CDR3 nucleotide sequence: TGTGCCAGCGCTACAGGTACCTACGAGCAGTACTTC. Protein sequence: CASATGTYEQYF. V gene TRBV3-1 (or the pseudogene TRBV3-2) combines with J gene TRBJ2-7, with a weak D call TRBD1 (5 bases). CDR1 LGHDT and CDR2 YNNKEL come from the germline V gene (reference sequence). Trimming left V 8 bases short and J 2 bases short, with 10 bases between. The CDR3 runs to 12 residues.

This rearrangement joins TRBV10-3 to TRBJ2-7; 16 nucleotides agree with TRBD2. The CDR3 extends over 16 amino acids. Germline CDR1 and CDR2: ENHRY and SYGVKD. V shed 8 bases, J shed 1 base, and the junction held 5 bases outside the gene matches. CDR3 in DNA: TGTGCCATCGGGGGACTAGCGGGAGGGCCGTCCTACGAGCAGTACTTC. It yields the protein CAIGGLAGGPSYEQYF.

J is TRBJ1-1 and V is TRBV5-1; D is ambiguous. Trimming stripped 0 bases from V and 2 bases from J, with 11 bases between. CDR3 length: 15 amino acids. CDR1 and CDR2 from the germline V gene are SGHRS and YFSETQ. CDR3 protein: CASSLAFGPNTEAFF. CDR3 nucleotide sequence: TGCGCCAGCAGCTTGGCCTTTGGCCCAAACACTGAAGCTTTCTTT.

The chain couples TRBV10-3 to TRBJ1-5; 7 nucleotides match TRBD1. The CDR3 has 15 residues. J was trimmed by 4 bases and V by 3 bases; bases with no gene match: 6. Germline values: CDR1 ENHRY, CDR2 SYGVKD. The DNA for the CDR3 is TGTGCCATCAGTGACGGGGACAGCGGGAATCAGCCCCAGCATTTT. It translates to CAISDGDSGNQPQHF.

The J gene is TRBJ2-1, the V gene TRBV18, with 14 bases aligning to TRBD2. V shed 3 bases, J shed 0 bases, and the junction held 4 bases outside the gene matches. The length of the CDR3 is 18 residues. CDR1 and CDR2 from the germline V gene are KGHSH and LQKENI. The CDR3 DNA reads TGTGCCAGCTCACCGGGACTAGCGGGAGCCATCTCCTACAATGAGCAGTTCTTC. Translation: CASSPGLAGAISYNEQFF. The full variable domain, rest sourced from reference TRBV18 and TRBJ2-1, is NAGVMQNPRHLVRRRGQEARLRCSPMKGHSHVYWYRQLPEEGLKFMVYLQKENIIDESGMPKERFSAEFPKEGPSILRIQQVVRGDSAAYFCASSPGLAGAISYNEQFFGPGTRLTVL.

The chain recombines TRBV9 with TRBJ1-1; no definite D call. Per the germline V gene, CDR1 is SGDLS and CDR2 is YYNGEE. The CDR3 is made up of 15 amino acids. V lost 0 bases to trimming and J lost 5 bases, with 14 bases between them. In DNA form, the CDR3 reads TGTGCCAGCAGCGTAGGTCCAGAATCTGTAACTGAAGCTTTCTTT. It is translated as CASSVGPESVTEAFF.

The CDR3 loop is CASSVARAYGSPLHF. CDR3 coding DNA: TGTGCCAGCAGCGTAGCGAGGGCCTATGGTTCACCCCTCCACTTT. The rearrangement joins TRBV9 to TRBJ1-6; D is unresolved. Germline V gene sequence: CDR1 SGDLS, CDR2 YYNGEE. V was pared by 0 bases and J by 9 bases, with 13 bases between. The CDR3 totals 15 residues.

The genes are TRBV5-4 and TRBJ1-1; 9 positions match TRBD1. Losses at the gene ends were 5 bases for V and 5 bases for J; bases not matched to a gene: 7. Germline V lookup: CDR1 SGHNT, CDR2 YYREEE (reference sequence). The CDR3 covers 14 residues. This chain's CDR3 is CASSWGQGYTEAFF. CDR3 DNA: TGTGCCAGCAGTTGGGGACAGGGATATACTGAAGCTTTCTTT.

V is TRBV5-1 and J is TRBJ1-4, with TRBD1 matching over 11 bases. This CDR3 spans 16 amino acids. Trimming removed 3 bases from V and 11 bases from J; junction bases left unmatched: 12. Germline CDR1 SGHRS, CDR2 YFSETQ. CDR3 in DNA: TGCGCCAGCAGCTCGGAGTCCGGGACAGGGGGTACTAAACTGTTTTTT. Its protein is CASSSESGTGGTKLFF.

The CDR3 protein is CASQDGEIHEQFF. CDR3 sequence (DNA): TGTGCCAGTCAGGACGGGGAGATTCATGAGCAGTTCTTC. J is TRBJ2-1 and V is TRBV6-5, with TRBD2 as a possible D gene (5 bases). The V end was cut by 9 bases, the J end by 8 bases, with 17 bases between. CDR3 length: 13 amino acids. From germline, CDR1 is MNHEY and CDR2 SVGAGI.

The J gene is TRBJ1-5, the V gene TRBV2; TRBD1 matches at 12 bases. The junction had 4 bases not matched to a gene; V was cut back by 4 bases and J by 6 bases. Germline V CDR1 and CDR2: SNHLY, FYNNEI. CDR3 length equals 15 residues. CDR3: CASSGGTGGRQPQHF. The CDR3 bases are TGTGCCAGCAGTGGAGGGACAGGGGGCCGTCAGCCCCAGCATTTT.

J is TRBJ2-7 and V is TRBV11-2; 7 bases agree with TRBD2. The junction had 6 bases not matched to a gene; V was cut back by 2 bases and J by 2 bases. Germline V CDR1 and CDR2: SGHAT, FQNNGV. The CDR3 sequence is 15 residues long. CDR3 coding DNA: TGTGCCAGCAGCTTAACGGCTAGCGGAACCTACGAGCAGTACTTC. Its translation: CASSLTASGTYEQYF.

V gene TRBV27 combines with J gene TRBJ1-6; 8 bases line up with TRBD1. CDR3 length: 16 amino acids. Germline V gives CDR1 MNHEY, CDR2 SMNVEV (reference sequence). The V gene end was trimmed by 9 bases and the J gene end by 8 bases; junction bases not matched to a gene: 15. CDR3 DNA: TGTGCCAGTAAACCTTTTTCAGGGGGCTTGGATTCACCCCTCCACTTT. Translated, it gives CASKPFSGGLDSPLHF.

The chain uses TRBV5-1 and TRBJ1-2, with 9 bases fitting TRBD1. The CDR3 is 14 residues long. Germline-derived CDR1 and CDR2 are SGHRS and YFSETQ. The V segment lost 5 bases and the J segment 3 bases; nucleotides outside the gene matches: 5. CDR3: CASSPRQGDYGYTF. CDR3 nucleotide sequence: TGCGCCAGCAGTCCTAGACAGGGGGACTATGGCTACACCTTC.

The chain couples TRBV3-1 (or the pseudogene TRBV3-2) to TRBJ2-5; 9 nucleotides match TRBD1. The V and J ends lost 4 bases and 5 bases, in that order; junction bases with no gene match: 5. The CDR3 has 14 residues. Germline values: CDR1 LGHDT, CDR2 YNNKEL (reference sequence). CDR3 region: CASSPGQGGETQYF. CDR3 in DNA: TGTGCCAGCAGCCCGGGACAGGGCGGCGAGACCCAGTACTTC.

The chain combines TRBV14 with TRBJ2-1; 9 nucleotides align to TRBD2. Per the germline V gene, CDR1 is SGHDN and CDR2 is FVKESK. The junction had 5 bases not matched to a gene; V was cut back by 0 bases and J by 14 bases. This CDR3 is 13 amino acids long. Written as DNA, the CDR3 is TGTGCCAGCAGCCAAGATTTAAGGACTAGCGAGTTCTTC. It translates to CASSQDLRTSEFF.

The J gene is TRBJ1-5, the V gene TRBV2; 9 nucleotides align to TRBD1. The CDR3 runs to 13 residues. Germline lookup yields CDR1 SNHLY and CDR2 FYNNEI. Trimming at V came to 6 bases and at J to 9 bases, leaving 6 bases not matched to a gene. In DNA form, the CDR3 reads TGTGCCAGCAGGGGACAGGGTTCGTGGCCCCAGCATTTT. This sequence encodes CASRGQGSWPQHF.

The V and J genes are TRBV7-2 and TRBJ2-2, with 10 bases aligning to TRBD2. The CDR3 has 17 amino acids. Germline V gives CDR1 SGHTA, CDR2 FQGNSA. V shed 5 bases, J shed 4 bases, and the junction held 10 bases outside the gene matches. The CDR3 spells CASSPQAGGPSTGELFF. In nucleotides, the CDR3 is TGTGCCAGCAGCCCGCAAGCGGGAGGGCCTAGCACCGGGGAGCTGTTTTTT.

The CDR3 bases are TGTGCCAGTAGTATAGGGGCGGGAGTAAGAGATACGCAGTATTTT. Translated: CASSIGAGVRDTQYF. The J gene is TRBJ2-3, the V gene TRBV19; TRBD2 matches 7 bases. Germline V gene sequence: CDR1 LNHDA, CDR2 SQIVND (reference sequence). V shed 1 base and J 5 bases; nucleotides not matched to a gene: 6. The CDR3 runs to 15 residues.

This clone was seen more than once but under ten times. The chain carries TRBV6-1 and TRBJ2-5; 8 positions match TRBD2. From germline, CDR1 is MNHNS and CDR2 SASEGT. The CDR3 extends over 16 amino acids. V lost 0 bases and J lost 4; bases outside the gene matches: 7. CDR3 DNA: TGTGCCAGCAGTGAAGCAGGAGCGGGAGTATTAGAGACCCAGTACTTC. Its protein is CASSEAGAGVLETQYF.

The chain carries TRBV28 and TRBJ1-1; no clear D. The CDR3 runs to 14 residues. Germline CDR1 is MDHEN and CDR2 is SYDVKM. The V end lost 3 bases, the J end lost 5 bases, and 13 bases lay between the germline ends. CDR3 DNA: TGTGCCAGCAGTTTCCTAGAACGGGAGACTGAAGCTTTCTTT. It is translated as CASSFLERETEAFF.

The rearrangement joins TRBV30 to TRBJ1-6; possibly TRBD1 for D (5 bases). The CDR3 covers 15 residues. V dropped 0 bases and J dropped 7 bases, with 13 bases sitting between them. Germline V gene data show CDR1 as GTSNPN and CDR2 as SVGIG (reference sequence). CDR3 coding DNA: TGTGCCTGGAGTGTCGGCAGGGTCAGAAATTCACCCCTCCACTTT. This encodes CAWSVGRVRNSPLHF.

The chain couples TRBV18 to TRBJ2-1, with 8 bases aligning to TRBD2. V was pared by 3 bases and J by 9 bases, with 13 bases of the junction left unmatched. The CDR3 covers 16 residues. Per the germline V gene, CDR1 is KGHSH and CDR2 is LQKENI. CDR3 in amino acids: CASSPHGRAGGSEQFF. CDR3 DNA sequence: TGTGCCAGCTCACCTCACGGGAGGGCCGGTGGTAGTGAGCAGTTCTTC.

J is TRBJ1-6 and V is TRBV27, with TRBD1 matching 8 bases. The V segment lost 6 bases and the J segment 9 bases; nucleotides outside the gene matches: 7. From germline, CDR1 is MNHEY and CDR2 SMNVEV (reference sequence). This CDR3 contains 14 residues. The CDR3 loop is CASSRPGGSSPLHF. DNA for the CDR3: TGTGCCAGCAGCCGCCCAGGGGGCAGTTCACCCCTCCACTTT.

V and J are TRBV5-5 and TRBJ1-6, with no clear D. The CDR3 extends over 15 amino acids. The germline V gene has CDR1 SGHKS and CDR2 YYEKEE (reference sequence). The V and J ends lost 4 bases and 2 bases respectively, with 10 bases between them. CDR3 sequence (DNA): TGTGCCAGCAGCCCCGTTACTGCCTATAATTCACCCCTCCACTTT. Protein product: CASSPVTAYNSPLHF.